This T cell receptor beta chain is from a study of cytomegalovirus exposure and HLA in healthy donors. Broader study findings: For most TCR beta V segments, an earlier analysis put the productive rate at about 90% or about 30% of the time. The study reported that TCR beta sequences accurately predicted HLA-A and HLA-B alleles in most subjects.

Comments on this clone: Antigen specificity is unknown.

13 Jbeta primers and 60 Vbeta primers were used for the PCR. In the original processing: As a later analysis found, there were 80 million to 90 million unique TCR beta chains, of which around 9.9 million were shared. The assay was immunoSEQ multiplex PCR, and TCRdb's table has in-frame clones only and misses some. Clone size and V and J calls were adopted from that table, with D and trimming inferred from the DNA. The data contain over 85,000 clones, over 75% of them singletons. The CDR3 is made up of 16 amino acids. Germline V gene data show CDR1 as LNHDA and CDR2 as SQIVND (reference sequence). Trimming cost V 4 bases and J 0 bases, with 13 bases left between them.

This clonotype was sampled from a man aged 35 to 55 in good health and CMV-seronegative. Sequencing was performed on PBMCs. The V and J genes are TRBV19 and TRBJ1-3, with D unclear. Here the CDR3 reads CASSTTGSPSGNTIYF. The DNA for the CDR3 is TGTGCCAGTAGTACCACGGGAAGTCCCTCTGGAAACACCATATATTTT. The variable domain in full, with the rest retrieved from reference TRBV19 and TRBJ1-3, is DGGITQSPKYLFRKEGQNVTLSCEQNLNHDAMYWYRQDPGQGLRLIYYSQIVNDFQKGDIAEGYSVSREKKESFPLTVTSAQKNPTAFYLCASSTTGSPSGNTIYFGEGSWLTVV.